The sequence of this T cell receptor (beta chain) was determined in a study of shared clonotypes between healthy human individuals. Naivety among CD8 cells was defined by CD45RO negativity and positive CCR7 selection, thereby excluding terminally differentiated effector memory CD45RA+ cells. The donors were all Caucasian adults (living in Nashville, Tennessee). For this clone: The target antigen is unknown.

TCRdb's copy holds only in-frame clones and misses some; the assay was immunoSEQ multiplex PCR. This sample has about 2,200,000 clones, with under 95% found just once. Findings of the study overall: Generally, naive subsets (rather than memory subsets) showed larger estimated richness.

V shed 0 bases and J shed 3 bases, with 10 bases lying between them. CDR1 SGHRS and CDR2 YFSETQ come from the germline V gene. CDR3 size: 14 residues. The source is a man between 18 and 29 years old in good health. Some clones in this sample may be carry-over from other donors' samples. This sequence joins TRBV5-1 and TRBJ2-7, with D possibly being TRBD1 or TRBD2 (5 bases each). The specimen sequenced was naive CD8+ T cells from PBMCs. CDR3 nucleotides: TGCGCCAGCAGCTTGGGGAGAGGGGACTACGAGCAGTACTTC. It encodes CASSLGRGDYEQYF.